These 32 T cell receptor beta chains share one sample of origin, sequenced in a study of T-cell reconstitution after alpha-beta-depleted transplantation in children. TCRbeta library preparation incorporated unique molecular identifiers. TCRdb re-derived calls from the PCR reads in MiXCR, one entry per CDR3 protein. This sample has around 190,000 distinct CDR3 sequences, with approximately 6.3% found just once. The starting material was PBMCs, obtained before TCRalphabeta/CD19-depleted stem cell transplant. The receptor set was obtained from a boy aged 2 to 9 with acute lymphoblastic leukemia, due to receive a stem cell transplant.

This clonotype has at least ten counts. This sequence joins TRBV5-5 and TRBJ2-3, with D perhaps assigned TRBD1 or TRBD2 (5 bases each). The V end was cut by 3 bases, the J end by 2 bases, with 7 bases between. The CDR3 spans 13 residues. The germline gives CDR1 SGHKS, CDR2 YYEKEE (reference sequence). The DNA of the CDR3 is TGTGCCAGCAGCTGGGACCACACAGATACGCAGTATTTT. Translated, it gives CASSWDHTDTQYF.

This clonotype has only one observation. Its ends do not fully match the called genes, so a read error is possible. CDR3 protein: CASSIEGARDTHYF. CDR3 nucleotide sequence: TGTGCCAGCAGTATAGAGGGGGCACGGGATACGCATTATTTT. The chain employs TRBV6-1 and TRBJ2-3; 7 bases align to TRBD1. Per the germline V gene, CDR1 is MNHNS and CDR2 is SASEGT. The CDR3 is 14 residues long.

For this clonotype: A much larger clone lies a single base off, so this may be a read error. The V and J genes are TRBV20-1 and TRBJ2-7; maybe TRBD1 (5 bases). CDR3 length: 14 residues. V was trimmed by 6 bases and J by 5 bases, leaving 20 bases between them. CDR1 DFQATT and CDR2 SNEGSKA come from the germline V gene (reference sequence). Written as DNA, the CDR3 is TGCAGTGCGCATACTGAAAGGGGTGGGAACGAGCAGTACTTC. This encodes CSAHTERGGNEQYF.

The chain employs TRBV12-3 or TRBV12-4 and TRBJ2-2; D is ambiguous. V lost 8 bases and J lost 1, with 8 bases in between. This CDR3 contains 13 residues. The CDR3 reads CASPQWNTGELFF. The CDR3 DNA is TGTGCCAGCCCCCAGTGGAACACCGGGGAGCTGTTTTTT.

This clonotype has at least ten counts. V gene TRBV7-6 combines with J gene TRBJ2-3; 9 nucleotides match TRBD1. The length of the CDR3 is 17 residues. J lost 5 bases, V lost 5 bases, and 14 bases had no gene match. Germline lookup yields CDR1 SGHVS and CDR2 FNYEAQ. CDR3 sequence reads: CASSTTKGQGLLDTQYF. CDR3 nucleotides: TGTGCCAGCAGCACGACGAAGGGACAGGGTTTATTAGATACGCAGTATTTT.

The sample holds many counts of this clonotype. The chain couples TRBV29-1 to TRBJ1-2; possibly TRBD1 for D (5 bases). Trimming removed 4 bases at V and 4 bases at J, with 13 bases between. The CDR3 covers 13 residues. CDR1 SQVTM and CDR2 ANQGSEA come from the germline V gene. The CDR3 region is CSVAIGGSYGYTF. Here the CDR3 DNA reads TGCAGCGTTGCCATCGGGGGGTCCTATGGCTACACCTTC.

The genes are TRBV7-9 and TRBJ2-5; 9 bases match TRBD1. V gave up 4 bases and J gave up 3 bases; unmatched junction bases: 3. The germline CDR1 and CDR2 sequences are SEHNR and FQNEAQ (reference sequence). There are 14 residues in the CDR3. This CDR3 is CASSSRDREETQYF. In DNA, the CDR3 is TGTGCCAGCAGCTCGCGGGACAGGGAAGAGACCCAGTACTTC.

The table lists this clonotype with many counts. The genes are TRBV29-1 and TRBJ2-5; 10 positions match TRBD1. The CDR3 has 14 residues. J lost 5 bases, V lost 6 bases, and 9 bases had no gene match. The germline V gene encodes CDR1 SQVTM and CDR2 ANQGSEA. CDR3: CSVPDRGSAETQYF. As DNA, the CDR3 is TGCAGCGTCCCGGACAGGGGGTCCGCGGAGACCCAGTACTTC. Supplemented by reference TRBV29-1 and TRBJ2-5, the full variable domain reads SAVISQKPSRDICQRGTSLTIQCQVDSQVTMMFWYRQQPGQSLTLIATANQGSEATYESGFVIDKFPISRPNLTFSTLTVSNMSPEDSSIYLCSVPDRGSAETQYFGPGTRLLVL.

The chain combines TRBV20-1 with TRBJ2-1; no reliable D call. V lost 4 bases to trimming and J lost 3 bases, with 7 bases between them. This CDR3 comprises 12 residues. Germline CDR1 is DFQATT and CDR2 is SNEGSKA (reference sequence). CDR3 region: CSATPNYNEQFF. The CDR3 DNA follows: TGCAGTGCTACCCCCAACTACAATGAGCAGTTCTTC.

This clonotype was recorded many times. The chain employs TRBV20-1 and TRBJ2-2, with D uncertain. This CDR3 is 15 amino acids long. The ends were cut back, 0 bases at V and 5 bases at J, with 13 bases in the middle. The germline V gene encodes CDR1 DFQATT and CDR2 SNEGSKA (reference sequence). In nucleotides, the CDR3 is TGCAGTGCTAGAGATATTGGGCTCCTTACCGGGGAGCTGTTTTTT. Its translation: CSARDIGLLTGELFF.

In its sample, this clonotype was seen many times. V usage is TRBV27 and J usage is TRBJ2-7; 14 positions match TRBD2. V gave up 4 bases and J gave up 3 bases; unmatched junction bases: 5. This CDR3 has 16 residues. Germline V gene lookup returns CDR1 MNHEY and CDR2 SMNVEV (reference sequence). The DNA of the CDR3 is TGTGCCAGCAGTTCGGGACTAGCGGGAGACGTCTACGAGCAGTACTTC. Protein: CASSSGLAGDVYEQYF.

The chain combines TRBV28 with TRBJ1-2; 8 nucleotides agree with TRBD1. The ends lost 5 bases at V and 4 bases at J; junction bases unmatched: 9. CDR3 length equals 15 residues. Germline values: CDR1 MDHEN, CDR2 SYDVKM. The CDR3 nucleotides read TGTGCCAGCAGTCCTCGACAGGGGTTATCCTATGGCTACACCTTC. Protein: CASSPRQGLSYGYTF.

This clonotype was seen many times. CDR3 DNA: TGTGCCAGCTCACGGGCCCTCAATGAGCAGTTCTTC. It translates to CASSRALNEQFF. The V call is TRBV18, the J call TRBJ2-1, with D uncertain. CDR3 length: 12 amino acids. The germline CDR1 and CDR2 sequences are KGHSH and LQKENI. Trimming cost V 4 bases and J 6 bases, with 7 bases left between them.

This sequence joins TRBV20-1 and TRBJ1-2; D unresolved. Deletions cut 6 bases from V and 4 bases from J, with 9 bases between. The CDR3 length is 11 residues. Germline values: CDR1 DFQATT, CDR2 SNEGSKA (reference sequence). CDR3 sequence (DNA): TGCAGTGCCGAAAAGGGCTATGGCTACACCTTC. It yields the protein CSAEKGYGYTF.

About this clonotype itself: A much larger clone sits a single nucleotide away, making a read error possible. CDR3 sequence: CCASDRTYEQYF. The CDR3 nucleotides read TGCTGTGCTAGCGACAGGACCTACGAGCAGTACTTC. The chain is built from TRBV20-1 and TRBJ2-7; D could derive from TRBD1 or TRBD2 (6 bases each). This CDR3 has 12 amino acids. The germline CDR1 and CDR2 sequences are DFQATT and SNEGSKA (reference sequence).

This rearrangement joins TRBV11-2 to TRBJ2-7; 8 nucleotides match TRBD1. J lost 5 bases, V lost 2 bases, and 14 bases had no gene match. This CDR3 has 17 residues. CDR1 and CDR2 from the germline V gene are SGHAT and FQNNGV. The CDR3 DNA reads TGTGCCAGCAGCTTATTCGACGGACAGGGAGGTCGGAACGAGCAGTACTTC. This encodes CASSLFDGQGGRNEQYF.

This clonotype was counted between two and nine times. This chain uses TRBV12-3 or TRBV12-4 with TRBJ2-5, with D unclear. This CDR3 spans 13 amino acids. The V gene lost 7 bases and the J gene lost 4 bases, with 13 bases spanning the gap. The CDR3 DNA follows: TGTGCCAGCACGGTACCCGAAGCAGAGACCCAGTACTTC. Translated: CASTVPEAETQYF.

This clonotype was detected many times. This sequence joins TRBV7-2 and TRBJ2-7, with TRBD1 identical over 9 bases. The J segment lost 7 bases and the V segment lost 5 bases, leaving 9 bases of the junction unmatched. CDR1 is SGHTA, CDR2 FQGNSA, per germline. The CDR3 sequence is 14 residues long. The CDR3 DNA sequence: TGTGCCAGCAGCGTATCCGGGACAGGGAGGGAGCAGTACTTC. Its protein is CASSVSGTGREQYF.

There are many counts of this clonotype. This chain connects TRBV29-1 to TRBJ1-5; D gene uncertain. The CDR3 sequence is 12 residues long. V gave up 7 bases and J gave up 4 bases, with 11 bases separating them. Germline-derived CDR1 and CDR2 are SQVTM and ANQGSEA. For the CDR3, the DNA is TGCAGCGGCAAGATGCGGAATCAGCCCCAGCATTTT. Its protein is CSGKMRNQPQHF.

The chain recombines TRBV7-9 with TRBJ2-1, with 14 bases aligning to TRBD2. CDR1 is SEHNR, CDR2 FQNEAQ, per germline (reference sequence). The trim removed 4 bases at V and 6 bases at J, leaving 2 bases unmatched. There are 15 residues in the CDR3. This chain's CDR3 is CASSSGLAGANEQFF. DNA for the CDR3: TGTGCCAGCAGCTCGGGACTAGCGGGAGCCAATGAGCAGTTCTTC.

This clonotype was counted only a few times. The V and J genes are TRBV7-9 and TRBJ1-4, with 8 bases fitting TRBD1. The germline V gene has CDR1 SEHNR and CDR2 FQNEAQ (reference sequence). The trim removed 3 bases at V and 6 bases at J, leaving 6 bases unmatched. The CDR3 runs 15 residues. This CDR3 is CASSFRQGLDEKLFF. The CDR3 bases are TGTGCCAGCAGCTTTCGACAGGGGTTAGATGAAAAACTGTTTTTT.

At least ten counts were recorded for this clonotype. The V call is TRBV5-1, the J call TRBJ2-7; D is perhaps TRBD2 (6 bases). Germline loops: CDR1 SGHRS, CDR2 YFSETQ. V was shortened by 0 bases and J by 3 bases, with 13 bases between the two germline ends. The CDR3 covers 15 residues. The chain's CDR3 is CASSLGLEVGYEQYF. The CDR3 DNA sequence: TGCGCCAGCAGCTTGGGACTAGAGGTTGGCTACGAGCAGTACTTC.

This clonotype was detected many times. The gene calls are TRBV20-1 and TRBJ1-2; TRBD1 might be the D (5 bases). This CDR3 contains 13 residues. The germline V gene has CDR1 DFQATT and CDR2 SNEGSKA (reference sequence). Trimming removed 1 base from V and 2 bases from J, with 8 bases in between. CDR3 residues: CSARGDLNYGYTF. The CDR3 DNA reads TGCAGTGCTAGAGGGGACCTAAACTATGGCTACACCTTC.

V gene TRBV30 combines with J gene TRBJ2-1; no firm D call. Germline CDR1 is GTSNPN and CDR2 is SVGIG (reference sequence). The CDR3 loop spans 15 amino acids. V shed 0 bases and J shed 13 bases, with 22 bases lying between them. In nucleotides, the CDR3 is TGTGCCTGGAGTGTAGTAACCTCCGACATCCCTTACCAGTTCTTC. Translating gives CAWSVVTSDIPYQFF.

The sample holds many counts of this clonotype. V gene TRBV7-2 combines with J gene TRBJ1-1, with a tentative D call TRBD1 (5 bases). V lost 5 bases and J lost 0, with 13 bases in between. This CDR3 has 15 residues. CDR1 is SGHTA and CDR2 is FQGNSA in the germline V gene. Here the CDR3 DNA reads TGTGCCAGCAGCCCCTTCGGGGGGATGAACACTGAAGCTTTCTTT. Its translation is CASSPFGGMNTEAFF. Using reference TRBV7-2 and TRBJ1-1 for the parts outside the CDR3, the full variable domain is GAGVSQSPSNKVTEKGKDVELRCDPISGHTALYWYRQSLGQGLEFLIYFQGNSAPDKSGLPSDRFSAERTGGSVSTLTIQRTQQEDSAVYLCASSPFGGMNTEAFFGQGTRLTVV.

The CDR3 is CASSQDVGKGQPQHF. The CDR3 coding sequence is TGTGCCAGCAGCCAAGATGTCGGGAAAGGTCAGCCCCAGCATTTT. The chain couples TRBV3-1 to TRBJ1-5; D unresolved. The CDR3 runs to 15 residues. Germline lookup yields CDR1 LGHDT and CDR2 YNNKEL (reference sequence). Trimming removed 0 bases from V and 6 bases from J, with 12 bases in between.

This clonotype was seen ten or more times. The rearrangement links TRBV28 to TRBJ1-5; D ambiguous. The CDR3 has 16 residues. Per germline, CDR1 MDHEN and CDR2 SYDVKM. Trimming removed 6 bases at V and 7 bases at J, with 22 bases between. CDR3 in DNA: TGTGCCAGCAGGAATCAACAGTTCCACCGGGGACAGCCCCAGCATTTT. Translating it yields CASRNQQFHRGQPQHF.

The V and J genes are TRBV5-1 and TRBJ2-5; D is unresolved. The CDR3 is made up of 11 amino acids. Trimming left V 7 bases short and J 0 bases short, with 4 bases between. Germline loops: CDR1 SGHRS, CDR2 YFSETQ. This CDR3 reads CASQYQETQYF. The DNA for the CDR3 is TGCGCCAGCCAGTACCAAGAGACCCAGTACTTC.

This clonotype was observed at least ten times. The chain combines TRBV6-1 with TRBJ2-7, with 7 bases that match TRBD1. The J segment lost 3 bases and the V segment lost 7 bases, leaving 6 bases of the junction unmatched. The CDR3 covers 13 residues. CDR1 MNHNS and CDR2 SASEGT come from the germline V gene. CDR3 bases: TGTGCCAGCAAAGACAGGGTATACTACGAGCAGTACTTC. Translation gives CASKDRVYYEQYF.

This clonotype was found a few times. The V and J genes are TRBV7-2 and TRBJ2-7, with D possibly matching TRBD2 (6 bases). Deletions cut 2 bases from V and 2 bases from J, with 13 bases between. The length of the CDR3 is 15 residues. CDR1 is SGHTA and CDR2 is FQGNSA in the germline V gene. CDR3: CASSLRLALTYEQYF. Here the CDR3 DNA reads TGTGCCAGCAGCTTAAGGCTAGCGCTCACCTACGAGCAGTACTTC.

There are many counts of this clonotype. The chain links TRBV28 to TRBJ1-5; no clear D. Germline V lookup: CDR1 MDHEN, CDR2 SYDVKM. Trimming pared 5 bases from V and 0 bases from J, leaving 17 bases between. This CDR3 spans 17 amino acids. CDR3 coding DNA: TGTGCCAGCAGTCGGCCTTGGATGGGGAGTAGCAATCAGCCCCAGCATTTT. It translates to CASSRPWMGSSNQPQHF.

This clonotype was observed at least ten times. The chain couples TRBV29-1 to TRBJ1-4; the D is unclear. This CDR3 region has 13 residues. Trimming left V 4 bases short and J 6 bases short, with 12 bases between. In germline, CDR1 is SQVTM, CDR2 ANQGSEA. The CDR3 DNA reads as TGCAGCGTTGTATTATGCCAGGATGAAAAACTGTTTTTT. Amino acids: CSVVLCQDEKLFF. The full variable domain, its missing parts supplied by reference TRBV29-1 and TRBJ1-4, is SAVISQKPSRDICQRGTSLTIQCQVDSQVTMMFWYRQQPGQSLTLIATANQGSEATYESGFVIDKFPISRPNLTFSTLTVSNMSPEDSSIYLCSVVLCQDEKLFFGSGTQLSVL.